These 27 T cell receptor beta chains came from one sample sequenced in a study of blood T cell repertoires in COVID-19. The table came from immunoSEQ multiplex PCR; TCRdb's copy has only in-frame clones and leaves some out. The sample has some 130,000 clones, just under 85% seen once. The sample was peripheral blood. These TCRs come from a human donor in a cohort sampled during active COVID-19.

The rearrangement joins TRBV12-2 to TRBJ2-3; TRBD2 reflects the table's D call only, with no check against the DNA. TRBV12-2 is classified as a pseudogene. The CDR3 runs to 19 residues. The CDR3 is CASRLAILAGGPEEDTQYF. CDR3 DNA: TGTGCAAGTCGCTTAGCCATTCTAGCGGGGGGGCCTGAGGAAGATACGCAGTATTTT.

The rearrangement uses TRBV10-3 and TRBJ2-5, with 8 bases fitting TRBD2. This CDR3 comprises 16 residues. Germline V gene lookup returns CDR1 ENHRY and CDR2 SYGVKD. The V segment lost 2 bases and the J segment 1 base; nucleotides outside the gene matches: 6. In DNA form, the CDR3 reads TGTGCCATCAGTGAGCCCACGGGACTAGGCCAAGAGACCCAGTACTTC. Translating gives CAISEPTGLGQETQYF.

CDR3 sequence (DNA): TGTGCCAGCAGCTTAGCAGGGGGCGAGGCTGAAGCTTTCTTT. Translated: CASSLAGGEAEAFF. The V gene is TRBV7-3, the J gene TRBJ1-1; TRBD1 agrees at 8 bases. CDR1 and CDR2 (germline): SGHTA, FQGTGA. V lost 2 bases to trimming and J lost 6 bases; unmatched junction nucleotides: 5. The CDR3 consists of 14 residues.

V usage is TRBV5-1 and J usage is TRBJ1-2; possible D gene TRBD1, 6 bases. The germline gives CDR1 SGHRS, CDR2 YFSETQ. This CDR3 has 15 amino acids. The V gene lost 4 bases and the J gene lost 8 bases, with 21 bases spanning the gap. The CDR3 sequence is CASSTSPGASGGYTF. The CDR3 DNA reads TGCGCCAGCAGCACTTCCCCAGGGGCCTCCGGGGGCTACACCTTC.

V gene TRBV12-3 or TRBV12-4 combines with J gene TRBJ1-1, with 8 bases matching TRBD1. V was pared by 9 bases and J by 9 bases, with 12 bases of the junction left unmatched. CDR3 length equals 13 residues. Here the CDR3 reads CASRTLDRGQAFF. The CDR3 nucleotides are TGTGCCAGTAGAACCTTAGACAGGGGCCAAGCTTTCTTT.

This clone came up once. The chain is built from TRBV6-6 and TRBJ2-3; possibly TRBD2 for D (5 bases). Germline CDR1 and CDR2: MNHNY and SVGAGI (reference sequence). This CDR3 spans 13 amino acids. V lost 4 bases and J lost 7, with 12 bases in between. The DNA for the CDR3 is TGTGCCAGCAGTTCAGGTTCCGGGAATACGCAGTATTTT. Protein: CASSSGSGNTQYF.

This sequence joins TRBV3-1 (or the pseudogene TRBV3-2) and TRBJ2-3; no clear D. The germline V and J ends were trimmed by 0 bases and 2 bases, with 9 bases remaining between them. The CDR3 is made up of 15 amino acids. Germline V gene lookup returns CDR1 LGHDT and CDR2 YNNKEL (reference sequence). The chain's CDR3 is CASSQDGLFTDTQYF. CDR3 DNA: TGTGCCAGCAGCCAAGATGGCCTGTTCACAGATACGCAGTATTTT.

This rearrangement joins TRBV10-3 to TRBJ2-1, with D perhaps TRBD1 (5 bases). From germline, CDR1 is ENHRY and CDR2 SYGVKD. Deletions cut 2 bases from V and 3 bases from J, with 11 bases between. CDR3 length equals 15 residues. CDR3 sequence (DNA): TGTGCCATCAGTGAGCCGTCCAGGGTCTACAATGAGCAGTTCTTC. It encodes CAISEPSRVYNEQFF.

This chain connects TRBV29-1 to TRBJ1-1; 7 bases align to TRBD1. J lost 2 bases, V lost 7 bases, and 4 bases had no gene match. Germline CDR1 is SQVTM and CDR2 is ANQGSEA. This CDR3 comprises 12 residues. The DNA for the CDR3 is TGCAGCGCCGGACAGGTTAACACTGAAGCTTTCTTT. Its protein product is CSAGQVNTEAFF.

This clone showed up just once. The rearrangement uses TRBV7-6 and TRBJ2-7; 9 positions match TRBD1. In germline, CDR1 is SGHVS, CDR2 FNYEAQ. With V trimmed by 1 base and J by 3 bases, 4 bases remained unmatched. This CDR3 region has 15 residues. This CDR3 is CASSLGGTGFYEQYF. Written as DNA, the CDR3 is TGTGCCAGCAGCTTAGGGGGGACAGGGTTCTACGAGCAGTACTTC.

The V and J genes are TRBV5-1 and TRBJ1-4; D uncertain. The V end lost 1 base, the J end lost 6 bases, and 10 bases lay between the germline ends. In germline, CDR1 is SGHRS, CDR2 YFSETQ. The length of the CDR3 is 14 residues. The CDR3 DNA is TGCGCCAGCAGCTTGCGTGGACTGGATGAAAAACTGTTTTTT. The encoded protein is CASSLRGLDEKLFF.

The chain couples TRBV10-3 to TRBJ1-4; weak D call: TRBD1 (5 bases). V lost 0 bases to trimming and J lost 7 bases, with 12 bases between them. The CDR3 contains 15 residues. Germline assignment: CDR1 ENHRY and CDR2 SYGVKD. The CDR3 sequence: CAISESGGVGEKLFF. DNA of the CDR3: TGTGCCATCAGTGAGTCTGGAGGGGTTGGTGAAAAACTGTTTTTT.

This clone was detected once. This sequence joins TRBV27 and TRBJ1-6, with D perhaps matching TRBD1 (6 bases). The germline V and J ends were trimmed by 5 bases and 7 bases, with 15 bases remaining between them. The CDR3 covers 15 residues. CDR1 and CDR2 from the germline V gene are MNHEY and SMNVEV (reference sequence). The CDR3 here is CASSQEQGRNSPLHF. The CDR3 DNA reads TGTGCCAGCAGTCAGGAACAGGGACGGAATTCACCCCTCCACTTT.

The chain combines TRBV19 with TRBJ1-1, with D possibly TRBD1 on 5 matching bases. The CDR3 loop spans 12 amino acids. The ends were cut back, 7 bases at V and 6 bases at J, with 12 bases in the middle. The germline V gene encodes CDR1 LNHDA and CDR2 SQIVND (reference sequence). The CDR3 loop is CASKAGVSEAFF. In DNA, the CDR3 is TGTGCCAGTAAGGCGGGGGTCTCTGAAGCTTTCTTT.

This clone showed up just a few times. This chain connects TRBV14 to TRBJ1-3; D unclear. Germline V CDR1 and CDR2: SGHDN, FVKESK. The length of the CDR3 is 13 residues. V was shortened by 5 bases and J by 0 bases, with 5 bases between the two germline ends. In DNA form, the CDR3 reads TGTGCCAGCAGCGTTAACTCTGGAAACACCATATATTTT. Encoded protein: CASSVNSGNTIYF.

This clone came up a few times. CDR3 sequence: CASSLEAGGSYGYTF. The CDR3 nucleotides are TGCGCCAGCAGCTTGGAGGCAGGGGGCTCCTATGGCTACACCTTC. The genes are TRBV5-1 and TRBJ1-2; 8 bases agree with TRBD1. The germline CDR1 and CDR2 sequences are SGHRS and YFSETQ. This CDR3 is built from 15 residues. J gave up 4 bases and V 0 bases, and 5 bases lay outside the gene matches.

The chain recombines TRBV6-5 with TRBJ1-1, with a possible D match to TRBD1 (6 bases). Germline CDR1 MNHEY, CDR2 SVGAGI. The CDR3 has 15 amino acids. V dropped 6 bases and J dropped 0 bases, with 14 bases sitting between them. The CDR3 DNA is TGTGCCAGCAGGAGGGCAGGGGCAATGAACACTGAAGCTTTCTTT. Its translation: CASRRAGAMNTEAFF.

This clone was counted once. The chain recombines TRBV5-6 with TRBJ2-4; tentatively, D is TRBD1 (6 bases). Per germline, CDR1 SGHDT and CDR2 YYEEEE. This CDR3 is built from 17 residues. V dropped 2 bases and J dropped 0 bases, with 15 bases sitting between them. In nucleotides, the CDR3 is TGTGCCAGCAGCTTTATAGGGACACCACTAGCCAAAAACATTCAGTACTTC. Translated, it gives CASSFIGTPLAKNIQYF.

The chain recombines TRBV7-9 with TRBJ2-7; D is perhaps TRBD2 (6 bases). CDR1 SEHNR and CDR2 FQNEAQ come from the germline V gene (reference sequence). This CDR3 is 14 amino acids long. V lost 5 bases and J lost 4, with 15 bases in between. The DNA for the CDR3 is TGTGCCAGCAGCCCAGAATTCGGGGGATACGAGCAGTACTTC. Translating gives CASSPEFGGYEQYF.

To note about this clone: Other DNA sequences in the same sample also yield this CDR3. This CDR3 reads CASSQELTGELFF. The CDR3 bases are TGTGCCAGCAGCCAAGAATTAACCGGGGAGCTGTTTTTT. This chain joins TRBV14 and TRBJ2-2; D unclear. The CDR3 is made up of 13 amino acids. Germline V gives CDR1 SGHDN, CDR2 FVKESK. Trimming removed 0 bases from V and 5 bases from J, with 4 bases in between.

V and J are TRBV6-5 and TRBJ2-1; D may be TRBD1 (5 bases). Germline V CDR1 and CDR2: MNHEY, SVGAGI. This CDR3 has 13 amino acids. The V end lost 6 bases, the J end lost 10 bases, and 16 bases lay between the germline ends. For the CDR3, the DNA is TGTGCCAGCAGGCAATCTCTTTCAGGGGAGCAGTTCTTC. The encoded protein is CASRQSLSGEQFF.

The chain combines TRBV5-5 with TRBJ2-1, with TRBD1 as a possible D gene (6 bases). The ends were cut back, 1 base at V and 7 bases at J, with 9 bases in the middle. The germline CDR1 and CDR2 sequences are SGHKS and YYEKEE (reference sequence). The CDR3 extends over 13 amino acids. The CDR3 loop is CASSLMGANEQFF. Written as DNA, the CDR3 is TGTGCCAGCAGCTTGATGGGGGCGAATGAGCAGTTCTTC.

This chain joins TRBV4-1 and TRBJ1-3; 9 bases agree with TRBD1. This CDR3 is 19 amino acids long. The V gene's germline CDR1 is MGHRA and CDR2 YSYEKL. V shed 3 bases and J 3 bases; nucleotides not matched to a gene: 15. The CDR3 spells CASSHSPGQGSSVGNTIYF. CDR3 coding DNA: TGCGCCAGCAGCCATTCACCGGGACAGGGTTCGTCTGTTGGAAACACCATATATTTT.

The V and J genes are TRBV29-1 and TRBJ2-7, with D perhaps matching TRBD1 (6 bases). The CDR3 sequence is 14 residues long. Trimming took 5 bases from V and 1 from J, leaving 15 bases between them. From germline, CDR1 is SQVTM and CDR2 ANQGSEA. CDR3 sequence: CSVQRTAGSYEQYF. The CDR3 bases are TGCAGCGTTCAGCGGACAGCCGGTTCCTACGAGCAGTACTTC.

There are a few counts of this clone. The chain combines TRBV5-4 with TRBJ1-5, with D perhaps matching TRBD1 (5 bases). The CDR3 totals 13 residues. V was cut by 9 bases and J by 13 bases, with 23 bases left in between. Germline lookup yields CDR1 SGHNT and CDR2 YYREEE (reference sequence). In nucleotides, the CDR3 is TGTGCCACCTCTTTAGACCTATCTAGGACACAGCATTTT. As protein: CATSLDLSRTQHF.

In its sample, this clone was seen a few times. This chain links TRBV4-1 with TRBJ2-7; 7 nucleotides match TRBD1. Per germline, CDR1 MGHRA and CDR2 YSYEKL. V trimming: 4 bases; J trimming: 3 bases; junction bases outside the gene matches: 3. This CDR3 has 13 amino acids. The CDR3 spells CASSLGTDYEQYF. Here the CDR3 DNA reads TGCGCCAGCAGCCTTGGGACAGACTACGAGCAGTACTTC.

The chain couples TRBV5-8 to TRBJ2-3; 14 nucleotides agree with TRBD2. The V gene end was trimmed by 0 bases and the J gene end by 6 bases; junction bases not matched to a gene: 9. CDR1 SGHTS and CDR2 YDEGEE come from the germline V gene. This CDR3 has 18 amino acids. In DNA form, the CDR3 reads TGTGCCAGCAGCTTGGATGCGACTAGCGGGGGGGCCCTTGATACGCAGTATTTT. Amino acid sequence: CASSLDATSGGALDTQYF.